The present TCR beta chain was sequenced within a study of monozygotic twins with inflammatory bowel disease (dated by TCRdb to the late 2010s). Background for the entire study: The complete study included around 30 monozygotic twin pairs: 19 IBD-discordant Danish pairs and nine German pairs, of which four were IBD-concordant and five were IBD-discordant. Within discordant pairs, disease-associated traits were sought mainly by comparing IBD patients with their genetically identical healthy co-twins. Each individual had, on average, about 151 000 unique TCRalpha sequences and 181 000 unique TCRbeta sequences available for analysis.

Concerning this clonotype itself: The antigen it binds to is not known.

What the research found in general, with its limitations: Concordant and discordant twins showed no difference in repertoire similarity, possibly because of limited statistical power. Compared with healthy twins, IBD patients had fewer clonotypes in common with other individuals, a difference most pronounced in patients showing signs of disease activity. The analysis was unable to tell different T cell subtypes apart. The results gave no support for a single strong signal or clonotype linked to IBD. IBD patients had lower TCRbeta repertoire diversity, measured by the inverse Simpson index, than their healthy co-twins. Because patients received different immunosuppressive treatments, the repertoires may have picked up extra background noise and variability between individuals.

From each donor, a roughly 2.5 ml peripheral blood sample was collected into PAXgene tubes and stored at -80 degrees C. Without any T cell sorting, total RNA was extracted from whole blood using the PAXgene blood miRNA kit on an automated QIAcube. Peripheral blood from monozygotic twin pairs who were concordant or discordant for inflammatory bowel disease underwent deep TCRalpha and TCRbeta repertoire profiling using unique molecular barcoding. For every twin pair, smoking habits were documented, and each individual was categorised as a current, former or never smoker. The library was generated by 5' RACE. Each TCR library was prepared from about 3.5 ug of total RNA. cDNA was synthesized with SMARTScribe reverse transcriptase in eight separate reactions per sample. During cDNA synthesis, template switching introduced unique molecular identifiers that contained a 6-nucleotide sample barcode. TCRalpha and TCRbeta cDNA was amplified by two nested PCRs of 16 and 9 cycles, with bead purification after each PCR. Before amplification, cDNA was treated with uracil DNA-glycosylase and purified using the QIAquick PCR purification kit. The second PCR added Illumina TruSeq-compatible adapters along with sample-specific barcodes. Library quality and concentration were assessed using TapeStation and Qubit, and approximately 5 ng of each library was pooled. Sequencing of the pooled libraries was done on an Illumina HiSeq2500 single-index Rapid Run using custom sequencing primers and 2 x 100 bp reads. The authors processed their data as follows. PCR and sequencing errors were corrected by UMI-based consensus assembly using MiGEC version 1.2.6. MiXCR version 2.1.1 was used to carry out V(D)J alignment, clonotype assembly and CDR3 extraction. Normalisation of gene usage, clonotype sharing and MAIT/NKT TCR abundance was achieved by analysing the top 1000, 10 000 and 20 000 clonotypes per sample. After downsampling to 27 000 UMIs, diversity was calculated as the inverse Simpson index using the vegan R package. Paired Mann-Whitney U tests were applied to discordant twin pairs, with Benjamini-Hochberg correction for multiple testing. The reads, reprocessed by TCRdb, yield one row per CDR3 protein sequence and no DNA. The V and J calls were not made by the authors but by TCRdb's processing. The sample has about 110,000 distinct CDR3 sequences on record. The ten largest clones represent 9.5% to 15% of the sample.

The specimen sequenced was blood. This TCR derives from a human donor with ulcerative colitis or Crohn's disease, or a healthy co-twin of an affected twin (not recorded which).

The CDR3 region has the sequence CASSFVGGSTEAFF. The chain couples TRBV27 to TRBJ1-1; the TCRdb D gene call, TRBD1, has no DNA to confirm it. For CDR1 and CDR2, the germline V gene (reference sequence) lists MNHEY and SMNVEV. CDR3 length: 14 amino acids, cysteine to phenylalanine. DNA was not recorded.